This T cell receptor beta chain was recorded in a study of cytomegalovirus exposure and HLA in healthy donors. Findings and limits, study-wide: Across donors, sequencing depth was assumed by presence/absence analyses to be roughly uniform. There were some 150 TCR beta chains listed as cytomegalovirus-associated.

The primer mix had 60 Vbeta and 13 Jbeta primers. The data were produced by immunoSEQ multiplex PCR, yet TCRdb's version contains in-frame clones alone and is incomplete. Of fewer than 150,000 clones in the sample, 76% were seen once. Turning to this clone: What it binds is unknown.

Germline V gene lookup returns CDR1 LNHDA and CDR2 SQIVND (reference sequence). The V gene end was trimmed by 4 bases and the J gene end by 6 bases; junction bases not matched to a gene: 11. There are 17 residues in the CDR3. The sequence came from a man in his late teens or twenties in good health and CMV-seronegative. The genes are TRBV19 and TRBJ2-3, with TRBD2 matching 12 bases. The sequenced sample consisted of PBMCs. CDR3 protein: CASSNRLAGGEDDTQYF. CDR3 bases: TGTGCCAGTAGTAACAGGCTAGCGGGAGGGGAGGACGATACGCAGTATTTT.